The present T cell receptor (beta chain) was sequenced within a study of blood T cell repertoires in COVID-19. Authors' analysis steps: Using reference gene primer amplification, nucleated cell counts were estimated. TCRdb's copy holds only in-frame clones and misses some; the assay was immunoSEQ multiplex PCR. V and J calls and clone size are those listed in that table; D and trimming were worked out from the DNA. This sample has more than 350,000 clones; approximately 91% occur once, and the top ten carry about 1.5%. This CDR3 is 17 amino acids long. Germline V gene data show CDR1 as ENHRY and CDR2 as SYGVKD. V lost 6 bases, J lost 4 bases, and 23 bases lay in between.

Sequenced: PBMCs or T cells enriched from blood (not recorded which). V gene TRBV10-3 combines with J gene TRBJ2-3, with TRBD1 as a possible D gene (6 bases). This TCR was recovered from a woman between 18 and 29 years old who had been exposed to COVID-19. CDR3 amino acids: CAISANRARSFSDTQYF. In DNA form, the CDR3 reads TGTGCCATCAGCGCTAACAGGGCCAGGTCATTTTCAGATACGCAGTATTTT.